Here is one TCR beta chain with its context. Germline CDR1 reads LNHDA; CDR2 reads SQIVND (reference sequence). The CDR3 is made up of 12 amino acids. V was trimmed by 7 bases and J by 7 bases, leaving 11 bases between them. This sample is part of a study of blood T cell repertoires in COVID-19. Study details: Acute-phase and convalescent COVID-19 samples originated in the United States, Italy and Spain. In each case, the material was cDNA or gDNA derived from T cells, B-cell-depleted T cells, or PBMCs.

Per the study methods: Scientists estimated how many nucleated cells there were by amplifying reference gene primers. Repertoires were generated with immunoSEQ multiplex PCR, while TCRdb's copy carries only in-frame clones and drops some. The V and J calls and the clone size are those of that table, but D and trimming were determined from the DNA. Of 90,000 to 150,000 clones in the sample, about 86% are singletons; the top ten hold roughly 2.1%. The source material was peripheral blood. The chain uses TRBV19 and TRBJ1-5; a possible D gene is TRBD1 (5 bases). The receptor was isolated from a woman aged 45 to 65 with acute or convalescent COVID-19. The chain's CDR3 is CASMAGGQPQHF. CDR3 coding DNA: TGTGCCAGTATGGCGGGGGGACAGCCCCAGCATTTT. Variable domain in full (rest from reference TRBV19 and TRBJ1-5): DGGITQSPKYLFRKEGQNVTLSCEQNLNHDAMYWYRQDPGQGLRLIYYSQIVNDFQKGDIAEGYSVSREKKESFPLTVTSAQKNPTAFYLCASMAGGQPQHFGDGTRLSIL.